This TCR beta chain comes out of a study of OX40 agonist ivuxolimab in advanced cancers. Regarding the complete study: Ivuxolimab, which targeted the costimulatory receptor OX40 (CD134), was an agonistic, fully human IgG2 monoclonal antibody. Intravenous ivuxolimab was administered to patients every 2 weeks at six dose levels: 0.01, 0.1, 0.3, 1.5, 3 and 10 mg/kg. Of the approximately 50 dose-escalation patients, hepatocellular carcinoma was present in approximately 20, melanoma in approximately 15, renal cell carcinoma in 9 and head and neck cancer in 9. In the dose-escalation cohort, approximately 82% of patients were male, and the mean age was around 60 years, with a range of about 20 to 90. Patients were allowed to have had prior anti-PD-1, anti-PD-L1 or anti-CTLA-4 therapy, and 30% to 40% of the dose-escalation patients had been treated with checkpoint inhibitors. Partial responses were achieved by three dose-escalation patients, of whom one had hepatocellular carcinoma and two had cutaneous melanoma. The purpose of peripheral TCRbeta sequencing was to test whether ivuxolimab changed TCR sequence diversity and led to clonal T-cell expansion. The monotherapy dose-escalation portion (N of about 52 patients) of the phase I ivuxolimab trial is reported in the paper. Broad study findings and their caveats: Low levels of normalized T-cell clonal expansion were also seen in some patients who did not respond. At doses of 0.1 to 3.0 mg/kg, clonal expansion of both CD4+ and CD8+ T cells in blood was seen between baseline and week 6. The antigen specificity of the clonally expanded peripheral T cells was not determined. On average, CD8+ T cells showed more expanded clones than CD4+ T cells after ivuxolimab. In the 0.1-3.0 mg/kg groups, partial responders had among the lowest normalized peripheral clonal expansion, particularly in CD8+ T cells.

The trial excluded patients who had a history of autoimmune disease or who were on systemic immunosuppression. Peripheral blood for TCR sequencing was collected from all dose cohorts at baseline, on cycle 4 day 1, and on cycle 7 day 1. The samples were drawn from a first-in-human, open-label, multicenter phase I dose-escalation trial of ivuxolimab. Adults with locally advanced or metastatic head and neck squamous cell, hepatocellular, melanoma or renal cell carcinoma were enrolled in the trial. CD4+ and CD8+ T cells were sorted separately from peripheral blood before TCR sequencing. Its CDR3 holds 14 amino acids, cysteine through phenylalanine. The only DNA kept is the CDR3, 42 bases in frame from the first base. The germline V gene encodes CDR1 LNHDA and CDR2 SQIVND (reference sequence). Germline trimming amounts to 2 bases on V and 6 bases on J, with 5 as the count of junction bases outside the gene matches.

On this clone itself: Its specific antigen is unknown. No quality values exist for individual bases; no much larger clone is one base distant.

For sequencing of the TCRbeta CDR3 region, genomic DNA was extracted from the sorted cells. The immunoSEQ Assay was used for sequencing of TCRbeta CDR3 regions. Entries here come from immuneACCESS through TCRdb and include only in-frame sequences with V and J called. Some clones fail to appear in such tables; in the studies checked, an unresolved V gene covers under half of the shortfall, and the cause of the remainder is unknown. This sample holds under 85,000 clones; about 84% were observed only once. Around 0.63% of the sample lies in the top ten. The receptor was derived from an adult with an advanced solid tumor such as melanoma, head and neck, liver or kidney cancer. Here the sequenced sample was CD4+ or CD8+ T cells sorted from blood, taken in a trial of the OX40 agonist ivuxolimab. This receptor chain uses TRBV19 and TRBJ2-3; 7 central bases correspond to TRBD1. The sequenced DNA is TGTGCCAGTAGTATAATGAGGGGGCTGGATACGCAGTATTTT. This gives the protein CASSIMRGLDTQYF.